This T cell receptor beta chain was sequenced during a study of PD-L1 blockade in urothelial cancer listed by TCRdb under 2017. Describing the broader study: Every patient began therapy in the mid-2010s and was given atezolizumab 1,200 mg intravenously every 3 weeks. About nine tenths of the roughly 29 patients were identified as males with urothelial cancer of bladder origin, and a prior smoking history was reported by 18 of 29 patients. Patients had an ECOG performance status of 0 or 1 and had received between 0 and 3 prior chemotherapy regimens. Blood samples were analyzed at 3 weeks after treatment start (second dose) and at 6 weeks after treatment start. Blood samples gave a median of approximately 150,000 T cells and 83,000 or so unique TCRs, with a median clonality of roughly 0.08. The study, an exploratory multi-omic analysis, examined somatic, immune and clinical correlates of response to PD-L1 blockade with atezolizumab in urothelial cancer. Pretreatment tumor samples, along with matched peripheral blood serially collected before and after atezolizumab treatment, were subjected to TCR sequencing. Durable clinical benefit meant progression-free survival longer than 6 months, and TCR features were also tested against progression-free and overall survival. In the same patients, whole exome sequencing and RNA sequencing of pretreatment tumors were performed in addition to TCR sequencing. Durable clinical benefit was achieved by nine patients but not by the remaining 20. Pretreatment blood TCR-seq was available for about 28 patients, at least one posttreatment blood collection was obtained for 25 or so patients, and tumor TCR-seq was available for 25 or so patients. Study-level results and caveats: A pretreatment peripheral blood TCR clonality below the median was linked to improved progression-free and overall survival. Because the sample size was small (n ≈ 29) and many of the analyses were exploratory, the results are meant to be hypothesis-generating. At 3 weeks after the start of treatment, tumor-associated TCR clones in peripheral blood had expanded more in patients with durable benefit (n ≈ 24, p = 0.022).

Counted from cysteine to phenylalanine, this CDR3 has 14 amino acids. Only the CDR3 part of the read is kept: 42 bases, read in frame from the first base. As encoded in the germline V gene, CDR1 is MNHNS while CDR2 is SASEGT. Here V drops 6 bases and J drops 6 bases, and the junction holds 7 bases not matched to any gene. This clone was observed once. Its antigen has not been determined. No quality values exist for individual bases; no much larger clone is one base distant. Synthetic TCR analog templates were spiked into each PCR so that absolute template abundance could be estimated from read counts. The immunoSEQ assay used bias-controlled V and J gene primers to amplify TCRbeta CDR3 regions from genomic DNA. Rearranged TCRbeta segments were sequenced at approximately 20X coverage. Processing in the source paper ran as follows. Sequencing errors were corrected by clustering, and CDR3s were annotated against IMGT so that V, D and J genes could be assigned. Downstream analyses used only productive TCRbeta rearrangements and left out out-of-frame or stop-codon sequences. To compute clonality, Shannon entropy was normalized by the log of the number of unique productive sequences and then subtracted from one. Fisher's exact test with Benjamini-Hochberg correction, at a threshold of adjusted p below 0.01, was used to find clones that differed between time points or between blood and tumor. TCRdb stores this immuneACCESS table with in-frame sequences only. Part of the clones is absent; in the studies checked, under half of the shortfall reflects unresolved V genes, and no reason is known for the rest. V, J and clone size derive from that table, while D and trimming were established from the DNA sequence. The sample table contains 85,000 to 90,000 clones; only one count was recorded for approximately 88% of them. In total, the top ten clones hold around 1% of the sample.

Explained via the paper, the time point label denotes: pretreatment peripheral blood. A cohort of 30 or so patients with locally advanced or metastatic urothelial carcinoma, treated at Memorial Sloan Kettering on a trial protocol, was included. Peripheral blood mononuclear cells were collected from each patient pretreatment and during treatment, giving between 1 and 8 total time points per patient. The Qiagen DNeasy Blood extraction kit was used to purify genomic DNA from total PBMCs and tumor samples. PBMCs were collected pretreatment and during treatment, and were isolated and stored as previously described.

This specimen was PBMCs, taken around atezolizumab (anti-PD-L1) treatment. Rearrangement joined TRBV6-1 to TRBJ1-5, and TRBD1 matches 8 of the central bases. The source of this sequence is an elderly woman with urothelial cancer. DNA sequence: TGTGCCAGCAGCGACGGACAGGGTGGTCAGCCCCAGCATTTT. This yields the protein CASSDGQGGQPQHF.